The rows below give T cell receptor beta chains drawn from one sample of a study of blood T cells in healthy people across ages. TCRdb redid the calling of the 5' RACE reads with MiXCR, one entry per CDR3 protein. The sample holds approximately 700,000 distinct CDR3 sequences, approximately 29% seen once. Sequencing used blood. These receptors all stem from a woman over 75 in good health. Both conserved end residues are part of each CDR3. The order of the fields is J gene, V gene, D gene, clone size, CDR3 protein, CDR3 DNA. D genes are given only for firm matches. The size of a clone is reported for some rows only, either as once, few or many, or as a class for expanded clones.

TRBJ2-7 TRBV5-1 TRBD2 NA CASSLVGLAGLSSYNEQYF TGCGCCAGCAGCTTGGTCGGACTAGCGGGGCTTAGCTCCTACAATGAGCAGTACTTC
TRBJ2-3 TRBV7-2 TRBD2 NA CASSSGGGTSGTDTQYF TGTGCCAGCAGCTCGGGGGGAGGGACTAGCGGGACAGATACGCAGTATTTT
TRBJ2-7 TRBV2 TRBD1 NA CASSVGGGYEQYF TGTGCCAGCAGCGTAGGGGGCGGATACGAGCAGTACTTC
TRBJ1-2 TRBV6-1 TRBD1 NA CATRQGHGYTF TGTGCCACCCGACAGGGACATGGCTACACCTTC
TRBJ2-7 TRBV3-1 NA many CASSHEGEQYF TGTGCCAGCAGCCACGAGGGCGAGCAGTACTTC
TRBJ2-1 TRBV6-5 NA once CASSYSDWVNYNEQFF TGTGCCAGCAGTTACTCCGATTGGGTAAACTACAATGAGCAGTTCTTC
TRBJ2-2 TRBV6-5 TRBD2 once CASSLRPARGGGNTGELFF TGTGCCAGCAGTTTACGCCCGGCCCGTGGCGGGGGGAACACCGGGGAGCTGTTTTTT
TRBJ2-7 TRBV11-2 NA few CASSPGVSSYNEQYF TGTGCCAGCAGCCCCGGGGTGAGCTCCTACAATGAGCAGTACTTC
TRBJ2-5 TRBV4-1 NA NA CASSSTRDTSYNEQYF TGCGCCAGCAGCTCTACAAGGGACACCTCCTACAATGAGCAGTACTTC
TRBJ1-2 TRBV5-6 NA many CASSLAGRNGYTF TGTGCCAGCAGCTTGGCAGGAAGGAATGGCTACACCTTC
TRBJ2-7 TRBV3-1 TRBD1 many CASSHTRGRTGRGEQYF TGTGCCAGCAGCCACACCAGGGGTCGGACAGGACGGGGAGAGCAGTACTTC
TRBJ2-1 TRBV5-1 TRBD2 many CASSGIAGGDKQFF TGCGCCAGCAGCGGGATAGCGGGGGGGGACAAGCAGTTCTTC
TRBJ2-7 TRBV29-1 NA NA CSVEDPYRNYEQYF TGCAGCGTTGAAGATCCCTACAGGAACTACGAGCAGTACTTC
TRBJ2-5 TRBV28 NA many CASSAGTARETQYF TGTGCCAGCAGCGCTGGGACCGCCAGAGAGACCCAGTACTTC
TRBJ2-7 TRBV3-1 NA many CASSQILYSYEQYF TGTGCCAGCAGCCAAATACTCTATTCCTACGAGCAGTACTTC
TRBJ1-5 TRBV20-1 NA many CSARTVSNQPQHF TGCAGTGCCCGGACTGTTAGCAATCAGCCCCAGCATTTT
TRBJ2-3 TRBV7-3 TRBD2 many CASSHFSSGAPTDTQYF TGTGCCAGCAGCCATTTTTCTAGCGGGGCCCCCACAGATACGCAGTATTTT
TRBJ2-7 TRBV7-2 TRBD2 many CASSLVRASGGYEQYF TGTGCCAGCAGCTTAGTAAGGGCTAGCGGGGGCTACGAGCAGTACTTC
TRBJ2-1 TRBV2 TRBD2 many CASGLAGGREQFF TGTGCCAGCGGACTAGCGGGGGGGCGGGAGCAGTTCTTC
TRBJ2-1 TRBV6-1 NA many CASTLQLSSYNEQFF TGTGCCAGCACCCTACAACTGAGCTCCTACAATGAGCAGTTCTTC
TRBJ2-7 TRBV7-9 NA many CASSLARVHGYEQYF TGTGCCAGCAGCTTAGCGAGGGTCCATGGCTACGAGCAGTACTTC
TRBJ2-7 TRBV20-1 TRBD2 few CSASGLAGDYEQYF TGCAGTGCTTCGGGACTAGCGGGGGACTACGAGCAGTACTTC
TRBJ2-7 TRBV12-3/TRBV12-4 NA once CASSNRARYEQYF TGTGCCAGCAGTAACCGGGCTCGCTACGAGCAGTACTTC